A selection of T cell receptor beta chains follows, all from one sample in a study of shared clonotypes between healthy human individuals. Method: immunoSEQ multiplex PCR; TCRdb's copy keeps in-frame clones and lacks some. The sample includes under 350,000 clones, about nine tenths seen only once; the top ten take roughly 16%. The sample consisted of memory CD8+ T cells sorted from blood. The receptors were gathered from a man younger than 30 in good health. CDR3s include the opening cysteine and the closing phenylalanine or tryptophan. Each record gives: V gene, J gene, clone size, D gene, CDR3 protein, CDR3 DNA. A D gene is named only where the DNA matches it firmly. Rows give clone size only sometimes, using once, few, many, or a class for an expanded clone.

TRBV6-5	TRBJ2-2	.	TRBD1	CASSYGTGFAGELFF	TGTGCCAGCAGTTACGGGACAGGGTTTGCCGGGGAGCTGTTTTTT
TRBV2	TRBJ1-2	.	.	CASSHVGQVYYGYTF	TGTGCCAGCAGTCATGTAGGCCAGGTCTACTATGGCTACACCTTC
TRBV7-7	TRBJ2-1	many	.	CASAIDPYNEQFF	TGTGCTAGCGCCATAGACCCCTACAATGAGCAGTTCTTC
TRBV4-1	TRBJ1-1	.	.	CASRGAVGNTEAFF	TGCGCCAGCAGGGGGGCTGTTGGAAACACTGAAGCTTTCTTT
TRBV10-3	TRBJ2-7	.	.	CAIAPGQGPSYEQYF	TGTGCCATTGCACCCGGGCAGGGGCCCTCCTACGAGCAGTACTTC
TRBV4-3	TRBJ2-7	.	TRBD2	CASSQEEPGTSGTYEQYF	TGCGCCAGCAGCCAAGAGGAGCCCGGGACTAGCGGAACCTACGAGCAGTACTTC
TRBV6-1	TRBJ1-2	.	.	CASSEDLGGNPYGYTF	TGTGCCAGCAGTGAGGACTTAGGGGGGAATCCTTATGGCTACACCTTC
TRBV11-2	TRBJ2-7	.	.	CASKSEGPYEQYF	TGTGCCAGCAAGAGTGAGGGCCCCTACGAGCAGTACTTC
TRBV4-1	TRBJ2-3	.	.	CASSQDKWTASTDTQYF	TGCGCCAGCAGCCAAGATAAATGGACAGCTAGCACAGATACGCAGTATTTT
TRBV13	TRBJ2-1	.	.	CASSLISSYNEQFF	TGTGCCAGCAGCCTCATTAGCTCCTACAATGAGCAGTTCTTC
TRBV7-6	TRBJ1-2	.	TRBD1	CASSSSGGDHGYTF	TGTGCCAGCAGCTCGTCAGGGGGCGACCATGGCTACACCTTC
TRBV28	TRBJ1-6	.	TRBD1	CASRLQGLNSPLHF	TGTGCCAGCAGGCTACAGGGGCTCAATTCACCCCTCCACTTT
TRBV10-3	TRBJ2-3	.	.	CAISYAPSADTQYF	TGTGCCATTTCCTACGCGCCATCGGCAGATACGCAGTATTTT
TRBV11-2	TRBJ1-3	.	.	CASTERTTVRSGNTIYF	TGTGCCAGCACCGAGAGAACAACAGTTCGCTCTGGAAACACCATATATTTT
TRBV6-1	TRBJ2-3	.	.	CASSVPGSTDTQYF	TGTGCCAGCAGTGTCCCAGGATCCACAGATACGCAGTATTTT
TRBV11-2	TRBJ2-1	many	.	CASSPAGDNEQFF	TGTGCCAGCAGCCCAGCAGGGGACAATGAGCAGTTCTTC
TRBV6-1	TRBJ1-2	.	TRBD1	CASRPTGDYGYTF	TGTGCCAGCCGGCCGACAGGGGACTATGGCTACACCTTC
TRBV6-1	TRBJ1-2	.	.	CASRVDYGYTF	TGTGCCAGCAGGGTGGACTATGGCTACACCTTC
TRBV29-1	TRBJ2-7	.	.	CSVESSSYEQYF	TGCAGCGTTGAATCTAGCTCCTACGAGCAGTACTTC
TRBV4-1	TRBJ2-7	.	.	CASSQGGGTRTYEQYF	TGCGCCAGCAGCCAAGGAGGGGGGACGCGGACCTACGAGCAGTACTTC
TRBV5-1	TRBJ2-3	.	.	CASSLVGGRGDTQYF	TGCGCCAGCAGCTTGGTGGGGGGCCGAGGGGATACGCAGTATTTT
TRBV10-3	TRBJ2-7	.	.	CAISEGAGSYEQYF	TGTGCCATCAGTGAGGGTGCTGGGTCCTACGAGCAGTACTTC
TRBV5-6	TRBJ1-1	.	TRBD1	CASSSGGINTEAFF	TGTGCCAGCAGCTCAGGGGGGATAAACACTGAAGCTTTCTTT
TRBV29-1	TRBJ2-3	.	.	CSVEDQGVRDTQYF	TGCAGCGTTGAAGATCAAGGAGTACGGGATACGCAGTATTTT
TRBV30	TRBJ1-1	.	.	CAWREGREAFF	TGTGCCTGGAGAGAGGGGCGCGAAGCTTTCTTT
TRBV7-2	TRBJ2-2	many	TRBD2	CASSLVGLAGGTGELFF	TGTGCCAGCAGCTTAGTGGGGCTAGCGGGAGGCACCGGGGAGCTGTTTTTT
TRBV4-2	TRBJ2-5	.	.	CASSQEVQSQETQYF	TGTGCCAGCAGCCAAGAAGTCCAGTCCCAAGAGACCCAGTACTTC
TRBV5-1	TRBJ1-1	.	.	CASSLAPAGLATEAFF	TGCGCCAGCAGCTTGGCCCCGGCAGGGCTCGCCACTGAAGCTTTCTTT
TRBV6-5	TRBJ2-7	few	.	CASSYSGGSEQYF	TGTGCCAGCAGTTACTCGGGGGGTTCCGAGCAGTACTTC
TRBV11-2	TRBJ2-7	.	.	CASSLEPLGPLYEQYF	TGTGCCAGCAGCTTAGAACCCCTGGGGCCTTTATACGAGCAGTACTTC
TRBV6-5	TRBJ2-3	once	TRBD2	CASSFRTSGTDTQYF	TGTGCCAGCAGCTTTCGGACTAGCGGCACAGATACGCAGTATTTT
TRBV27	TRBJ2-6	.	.	CASSLSGRAGANVLTF	TGTGCCAGCAGTTTATCGGGCAGGGCTGGGGCCAACGTCCTGACTTTC
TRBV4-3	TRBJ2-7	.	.	CASSQEVASVEYEQYF	TGCGCCAGCAGCCAAGAGGTAGCCTCAGTTGAGTACGAGCAGTACTTC
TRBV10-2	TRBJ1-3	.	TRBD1	CASSALDRGSGNTIYF	TGCGCCAGCAGTGCTCTGGACAGGGGCTCTGGAAACACCATATATTTT
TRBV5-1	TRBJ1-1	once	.	CASSRRRTSEAFF	TGCGCCAGCAGCCGACGGCGGACTTCCGAAGCTTTCTTT
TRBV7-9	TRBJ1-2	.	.	CASTSTVLTGLSTGYTF	TGTGCCAGCACTTCCACCGTTCTTACAGGGCTGAGTACTGGCTACACCTTC
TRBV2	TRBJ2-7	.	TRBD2	CASRDANSGGSYEQYF	TGTGCCAGCAGGGACGCGAATAGCGGGGGTTCCTACGAGCAGTACTTC
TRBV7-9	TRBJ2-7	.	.	CASSQDRKTYEQYF	TGTGCCAGCAGCCAGGACAGAAAAACCTACGAGCAGTACTTC
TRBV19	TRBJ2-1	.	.	CASTNGGPYNEQFF	TGTGCCAGTACCAATGGTGGCCCCTACAATGAGCAGTTCTTC
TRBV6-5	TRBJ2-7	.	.	CASSYSESYEQYF	TGTGCCAGCAGTTACTCCGAATCCTACGAGCAGTACTTC
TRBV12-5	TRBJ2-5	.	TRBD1	CASVEQGLPETQYF	TGTGCTAGTGTTGAACAGGGGCTCCCAGAGACCCAGTACTTC
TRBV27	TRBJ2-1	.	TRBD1	CASSYPGTGLYNEQFF	TGTGCCAGCAGTTATCCTGGGACAGGCCTTTACAATGAGCAGTTCTTC
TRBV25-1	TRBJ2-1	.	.	CASTGQGNEQFF	TGTGCCAGTACCGGGCAGGGCAATGAGCAGTTCTTC